The 27 T cell receptor beta chains below all came from one sample that was sequenced in a study of shared clonotypes between healthy human individuals. Profiling relied on immunoSEQ multiplex PCR, and the TCRdb table lists in-frame clones only, not all of them. The table has some 2,500,000 clones, over 85% seen once. The sample consisted of naive CD4+ T cells from PBMCs. Sample subset: CD45RA+ positively selected. All receptors come from a man aged 18 to 30 in good health. Some clones in this sample may be carry-over from other donors' samples.

The CDR3 DNA reads as TGTGCCAGCAGCAAGGGGTCCGGGACTAGCAGAAACCAAGAGACCCAGTACTTC. This gives the protein CASSKGSGTSRNQETQYF. The chain is built from TRBV5-4 and TRBJ2-5, with 9 bases identical to TRBD2. This CDR3 comprises 18 residues. CDR1 is SGHNT, CDR2 YYREEE, per germline (reference sequence). V lost 4 bases and J lost 0; bases outside the gene matches: 13.

The V and J genes are TRBV2 and TRBJ1-2; 11 bases line up with TRBD1. CDR3 length: 14 amino acids. V lost 8 bases, J lost 7 bases, and 9 bases stayed unmatched. CDR1 is SNHLY and CDR2 is FYNNEI in the germline V gene. The CDR3 region has the DNA TGTGCCAGCGGGGACAGGGGGATTGGAAGTGGCTACACCTTC. Residues: CASGDRGIGSGYTF.

This chain joins TRBV5-1 and TRBJ1-3, with D unclear. Germline V lookup: CDR1 SGHRS, CDR2 YFSETQ. The germline V and J ends were trimmed by 2 bases and 3 bases, with 9 bases remaining between them. The CDR3 extends over 14 amino acids. CDR3 sequence: CASSLGEIGNTIYF. CDR3 nucleotide sequence: TGCGCCAGCAGCTTAGGAGAGATTGGAAACACCATATATTTT.

This clone appeared a single time. The sample contains more than one DNA sequence encoding this CDR3. This chain joins TRBV7-9 and TRBJ2-6; the D is unclear. Germline loops: CDR1 SEHNR, CDR2 FQNEAQ (reference sequence). V was shortened by 4 bases and J by 4 bases, with 5 bases between the two germline ends. The CDR3 sequence is 13 residues long. CDR3 sequence (DNA): TGTGCCAGCAGCTCTTCCGGGGCCAACGTCCTGACTTTC. Amino acid sequence: CASSSSGANVLTF.

The rearrangement links TRBV6-1 to TRBJ1-5, with a weak D call TRBD1 (5 bases). CDR1 and CDR2 from the germline V gene are MNHNS and SASEGT. The CDR3 spans 16 residues. Trimming cost V 4 bases and J 2 bases, with 15 bases left between them. The CDR3 sequence is CASSGGSVSGNQPQHF. As DNA, the CDR3 is TGTGCCAGCAGTGGGGGGTCGGTCAGTGGCAATCAGCCCCAGCATTTT.

The DNA for the CDR3 is TGTGCCAGCAGCCCCCTAGGGACAGGAAAAAACATTCAGTACTTC. This codes for CASSPLGTGKNIQYF. The V call is TRBV7-9, the J call TRBJ2-4; 8 nucleotides match TRBD1. Looked up from germline, CDR1 is SEHNR and CDR2 is FQNEAQ (reference sequence). With 5 bases clipped from V and 4 bases from J, the junction kept 7 bases outside the gene matches. This CDR3 has 15 amino acids.

The chain couples TRBV2 to TRBJ2-5; 10 bases are shared with TRBD2. The CDR3 is 15 amino acids. J gave up 1 base and V 3 bases, and 2 bases lay outside the gene matches. The V gene's germline CDR1 is SNHLY and CDR2 FYNNEI. The CDR3 DNA reads TGTGCCAGCAGTGACGAGCGGGGGGGCCAAGAGACCCAGTACTTC. Translating gives CASSDERGGQETQYF. The variable domain in full, completed from reference TRBV2 and TRBJ2-5, reads EPEVTQTPSHQVTQMGQEVILRCVPISNHLYFYWYRQILGQKVEFLVSFYNNEISEKSEIFDDQFSVERPDGSNFTLKIRSTKLEDSAMYFCASSDERGGQETQYFGPGTRLLVL.

This chain uses TRBV29-1 with TRBJ2-1, with TRBD2 matching 9 bases. The germline gives CDR1 SQVTM, CDR2 ANQGSEA. This CDR3 has 14 residues. With 2 bases clipped from V and 7 bases from J, the junction kept 6 bases outside the gene matches. CDR3 protein: CSVERREGRNEQFF. The CDR3 nucleotides read TGCAGCGTTGAACGGCGGGAGGGCCGGAATGAGCAGTTCTTC.

The V and J genes are TRBV10-3 and TRBJ2-3; D might be TRBD1 (6 bases). Germline V gene data show CDR1 as ENHRY and CDR2 as SYGVKD. The CDR3 runs to 13 residues. The V end lost 10 bases, the J end lost 7 bases, and 18 bases lay between the germline ends. CDR3 sequence reads: CATWTELKNTQYF. The DNA for the CDR3 is TGTGCCACCTGGACAGAATTAAAAAATACGCAGTATTTT.

This chain joins TRBV7-9 and TRBJ2-2, with a tentative D call TRBD1 (5 bases). With 5 bases removed from V and 2 bases from J, the gap between germline ends came to 9 bases. This CDR3 spans 14 amino acids. Germline V CDR1 and CDR2: SEHNR, FQNEAQ (reference sequence). CDR3 DNA: TGTGCCAGCAGCCGAGACAGAAACACCGGGGAGCTGTTTTTT. Amino acid sequence: CASSRDRNTGELFF.

The V and J genes are TRBV4-1 and TRBJ2-2; D is undetermined. V was cut by 0 bases and J by 2 bases, with 7 bases left in between. The germline V gene has CDR1 MGHRA and CDR2 YSYEKL. This CDR3 comprises 15 residues. DNA of the CDR3: TGCGCCAGCAGCCAAGAAGTCGATAACACCGGGGAGCTGTTTTTT. It yields the protein CASSQEVDNTGELFF.

V usage is TRBV12-5 and J usage is TRBJ2-5, with D uncertain. Germline V gene sequence: CDR1 LGHNT, CDR2 FRNRAP. The CDR3 totals 11 residues. The CDR3 loop is CASAEQETQYF. DNA of the CDR3: TGTGCATCGGCAGAACAAGAGACCCAGTACTTC. Drawing the rest from reference TRBV12-5 and TRBJ2-5, the complete variable domain is DARVTQTPRHKVTEMGQEVTMRCQPILGHNTVFWYRQTMMQGLELLAYFRNRAPLDDSGMPKDRFSAEMPDATLATLKIQPSEPRDSAVYFCASAEQETQYFGPGTRLLVL.

The V and J genes are TRBV6-6 and TRBJ1-5; 7 bases match TRBD1. From germline, CDR1 is MNHNY and CDR2 SVGAGI (reference sequence). With V trimmed by 0 bases and J by 2 bases, 4 bases remained unmatched. This CDR3 spans 16 amino acids. The CDR3 protein is CASSYSGDRGNQPQHF. Written as DNA, the CDR3 is TGTGCCAGCAGTTACTCTGGCGACAGGGGCAATCAGCCCCAGCATTTT.

The J gene is TRBJ1-1, the V gene TRBV7-9; 12 bases fit TRBD1. Germline CDR1 SEHNR, CDR2 FQNEAQ (reference sequence). The CDR3 has 16 amino acids. The junction had 5 bases not matched to a gene; V was cut back by 5 bases and J by 1 base. The CDR3 loop is CASSPGQGAENTEAFF. As DNA, the CDR3 is TGTGCCAGCAGCCCGGGACAGGGGGCGGAGAACACTGAAGCTTTCTTT.

The V call is TRBV14, the J call TRBJ1-2, with 10 bases aligning to TRBD1. V was pared by 1 base and J by 6 bases, with 11 bases of the junction left unmatched. The CDR3 is 17 amino acids. Germline values: CDR1 SGHDN, CDR2 FVKESK. CDR3 bases: TGTGCCAGCAGCCAAGGACAGGGGGCTTATGAGGGAAATGGCTACACCTTC. It encodes CASSQGQGAYEGNGYTF. Filled out from reference TRBV14 and TRBJ1-2, the complete variable domain reads EAGVTQFPSHSVIEKGQTVTLRCDPISGHDNLYWYRRVMGKEIKFLLHFVKESKQDESGMPNNRFLAERTGGTYSTLKVQPAELEDSGVYFCASSQGQGAYEGNGYTFGSGTRLTVV.

This chain uses TRBV7-6 with TRBJ2-1; TRBD2 matches at 8 bases. CDR1 SGHVS and CDR2 FNYEAQ come from the germline V gene. This CDR3 contains 18 residues. The V segment lost 1 base and the J segment 2 bases; nucleotides outside the gene matches: 10. The CDR3 region has the DNA TGTGCCAGCAGCTTAGGTCAGGGCTCCGGGAGGGCCTACAATGAGCAGTTCTTC. This codes for CASSLGQGSGRAYNEQFF.

V usage is TRBV6-5 and J usage is TRBJ1-1; D remains unclear. The length of the CDR3 is 15 residues. V was pared by 0 bases and J by 6 bases, with 14 bases between. The germline V gene encodes CDR1 MNHEY and CDR2 SVGAGI. CDR3 coding DNA: TGTGCCAGCAGTTACTCGTCACAGAATTGGCCTGAAGCTTTCTTT. Protein sequence: CASSYSSQNWPEAFF.

This chain uses TRBV7-2 with TRBJ2-5, with D possibly being TRBD2 (6 bases). The germline V gene encodes CDR1 SGHTA and CDR2 FQGNSA. The V gene lost 1 base and the J gene lost 7 bases, with 10 bases spanning the gap. This CDR3 comprises 13 residues. The CDR3: CASSLEGDSTQYF. The CDR3 DNA is TGTGCCAGCAGCTTAGAAGGGGACTCGACCCAGTACTTC. Supplemented by reference TRBV7-2 and TRBJ2-5, the full variable domain reads GAGVSQSPSNKVTEKGKDVELRCDPISGHTALYWYRQSLGQGLEFLIYFQGNSAPDKSGLPSDRFSAERTGGSVSTLTIQRTQQEDSAVYLCASSLEGDSTQYFGPGTRLLVL.

For this clone: A read error may produce the germline difference seen at one junction end. The V and J genes are TRBV27 and TRBJ2-2, with D perhaps matching TRBD1 (6 bases). This CDR3 region has 16 residues. Per the germline V gene, CDR1 is MNHEY and CDR2 is SMNVEV (reference sequence). The CDR3 DNA reads TGTACCAGCAGTTTTTCGTTAGGGGGGAACACCGGGGAGCTGTTTTTT. Protein: CTSSFSLGGNTGELFF.

The chain links TRBV6-6 to TRBJ2-5; D possibly uses TRBD1 or TRBD2 (9 bases each). CDR1 MNHNY and CDR2 SVGAGI come from the germline V gene (reference sequence). The CDR3 covers 16 residues. V gave up 5 bases and J gave up 7 bases, with 23 bases separating them. CDR3 residues: CASSTTQGARGGTQYF. The CDR3, as DNA: TGTGCCAGCAGTACTACACAGGGGGCGCGGGGGGGGACCCAGTACTTC.

V gene TRBV4-2 combines with J gene TRBJ1-2; 7 positions match TRBD1. The germline V gene encodes CDR1 LGHNA and CDR2 YNFKEQ. V lost 0 bases, J lost 0 bases, and 7 bases stayed unmatched. This CDR3 spans 17 amino acids. In nucleotides, the CDR3 is TGTGCCAGCAGCCAAGATTTCTGGGACAGAGCTAACTATGGCTACACCTTC. It is translated as CASSQDFWDRANYGYTF.

V is TRBV28 and J is TRBJ1-1; maybe TRBD1 (5 bases). Germline V gene lookup returns CDR1 MDHEN and CDR2 SYDVKM. This CDR3 region has 15 residues. Deletions cut 8 bases from V and 6 bases from J, with 22 bases between. CDR3 sequence (DNA): TGTGCCAGCTCGACGCCCTCGTCGGGGCTATCTGAAGCTTTCTTT. Translating it yields CASSTPSSGLSEAFF.

A note on this clone: Within the sample, other DNA sequences also encode this same CDR3. The chain is built from TRBV7-2 and TRBJ1-5, with TRBD1 as a possible D gene (5 bases). V shed 4 bases and J shed 2 bases, with 6 bases lying between them. The CDR3 has 13 amino acids. From germline, CDR1 is SGHTA and CDR2 FQGNSA. The CDR3 reads CASSSQGNQPQHF. The CDR3 DNA is TGTGCCAGCAGCTCACAGGGCAATCAGCCCCAGCATTTT.

As concerns this clone: A read error is likely, as this CDR3 ends without the conserved phenylalanine or tryptophan. It is unclear where the CDR3 begins or ends on the DNA, so no DNA is shown, and the CDR3 is as TCRdb lists it. The chain employs TRBV23-1 and TRBJ2-3; the table's D call of TRBD2 was not tested on the DNA. TRBV23-1 is known as an ORF, though its function is uncertain. The CDR3 totals 8 residues, both ends included. The CDR3 spells CASIPSER.

In its sample, this clone was seen once. This rearrangement joins TRBV30 to TRBJ1-3, with no clear D. Trimming took 6 bases from V and 0 from J, leaving 21 bases between them. The CDR3 spans 17 residues. Per the germline V gene, CDR1 is GTSNPN and CDR2 is SVGIG (reference sequence). CDR3 coding DNA: TGTGCCTGCCGCCCCCTTCCCAGTATTTCCTCTGGAAACACCATATATTTT. It encodes CACRPLPSISSGNTIYF. Using reference TRBV30 and TRBJ1-3 for the parts outside the CDR3, the full variable domain is SQTIHQWPATLVQPVGSPLSLECTVEGTSNPNLYWYRQAAGRGLQLLFYSVGIGQISSEVPQNLSASRPQDRQFILSSKKLLLSDSGFYLCACRPLPSISSGNTIYFGEGSWLTVV.

The CDR3 DNA reads TGCGCCAGCAGGACAGCGGTAACTAATGAAAAACTGTTTTTT. Protein: CASRTAVTNEKLFF. V is TRBV5-1 and J is TRBJ1-4; maybe TRBD1 (5 bases). The germline V and J ends were trimmed by 5 bases and 1 base, with 9 bases remaining between them. The germline V gene has CDR1 SGHRS and CDR2 YFSETQ. The CDR3 length is 14 residues.

This clone was picked up a small number of times. The chain is built from TRBV29-1 and TRBJ1-1; unclear D gene. CDR3 length: 11 amino acids. Germline assignment: CDR1 SQVTM and CDR2 ANQGSEA. Trimming took off 5 bases at V and 0 bases at J, with 4 bases between the two ends. CDR3 sequence reads: CSVYVNTEAFF. In DNA form, the CDR3 reads TGCAGCGTTTATGTGAACACTGAAGCTTTCTTT.